This entry describes one TCR beta chain. The antigen this receptor binds is unknown. One base away there is no much larger clone; base qualities are not given. At the junction V is shortened by 5 bases and J by 2 bases; bases outside the gene matches: 5. CDR1 and CDR2 are read off the germline V gene as SGHTA and FQGTGA. From the cysteine up to the phenylalanine, the CDR3 has a length of 16 residues. The entry retains the CDR3 DNA only, 48 bases that are in frame from base 1. RNA was extracted using the RNeasy kit, and roughly 0.5 to 1 ug of the RNA was reverse transcribed with random hexamers. TCR beta CDR3 regions were amplified with the immunoSEQ multiplex PCR assay covering 54 Vbeta and 13 Jbeta segments. Bias from PCR amplification was corrected by using a synthetic template baseline for primer optimization and for computational correction. Under the source paper's analysis protocol: Reads were annotated to V, D and J genes according to IMGT and were analyzed with immunoSEQ Analyzer, with only productive sequences retained. Clonality was calculated as one minus the Shannon entropy normalized by log2 of the number of productive unique sequences. Public and private clones were assessed among the 100 most prevalent clones of each patient and control. A clone was defined as Susac-specific if it was absent from the healthy and MS cohorts, from roughly 1,000 published viral clones and from other ImmuneACCESS disease sequences. TCRdb took the public reads, trimmed them with fastp at Q25, ran MiXCR for clone calling and kept in-frame beta chains. Rows are unified per CDR3 protein, each entry keeping the most common DNA and genes. TCRdb's processing, not the study's, gives the V and J calls here. This sample comprises around 180,000 distinct CDR3 sequences, approximately 95% of them detected only once. About 0.15% of the sample belongs to the ten largest clones.

Peripheral blood CD8+ and CD4+ T cells from healthy donors, Susac syndrome patients and multiple sclerosis patients were profiled using high-throughput TCR beta sequencing. The multiple sclerosis controls were treatment-naive patients whose relapsing-remitting disease, either stable or active, fulfilled the revised McDonald criteria. Bulk CD8+ and CD4+ T cells were purified by magnetic negative isolation, whereas CD8+ TEMRA cells were enriched by FACS. Blood was drawn into EDTA tubes, processed within 24 hours, and PBMCs were isolated by density gradient centrifugation. PBMCs intended for TCR sequencing were frozen in liquid nitrogen and were later thawed in a 37 degrees C water bath. The sorted or isolated CD4+, CD8+ and CD8+ TEMRA cells reached a purity of at least 90%. The data stem from a study of CD8 T cells in Susac syndrome (dated by TCRdb to between 2017 and 2020). About the study as a whole: Whether CD8+ T cell activation and differentiation in Susac syndrome was antigen driven was tested using repertoire sequencing. Clonality of the CD8+ T cell repertoire was compared between about a dozen healthy donors, 14 Susac syndrome patients and about 15 multiple sclerosis patients.

Broad study findings and their caveats: The study acknowledged that relatively few individuals were included in the TCR sequencing and HLA analysis.

The chain was built from TRBV7-3 and TRBJ2-1, with 11 central nucleotides matching TRBD2. Source material: CD8+ T cells from PBMCs. The receptor's source is a human donor with multiple sclerosis. The DNA sequence follows: TGTGCCAGCAGCCTCCTAGCGGGAGGACCCTACAATGAGCAGTTCTTC. Its protein is CASSLLAGGPYNEQFF.